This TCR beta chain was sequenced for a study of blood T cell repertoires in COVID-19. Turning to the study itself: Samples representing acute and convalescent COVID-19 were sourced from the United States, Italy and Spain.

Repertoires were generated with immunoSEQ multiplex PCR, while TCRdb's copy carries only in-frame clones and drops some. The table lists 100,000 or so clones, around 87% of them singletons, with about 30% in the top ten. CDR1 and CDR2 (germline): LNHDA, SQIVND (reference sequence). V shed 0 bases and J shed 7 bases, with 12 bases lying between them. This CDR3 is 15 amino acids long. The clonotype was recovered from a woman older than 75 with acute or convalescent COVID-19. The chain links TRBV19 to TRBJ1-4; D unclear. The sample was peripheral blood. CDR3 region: CASSIEGRVSEKLFF. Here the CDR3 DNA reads TGTGCCAGTAGTATAGAGGGGAGAGTAAGTGAAAAACTGTTTTTT.